Presented here are 10 T cell receptor beta chains from one specimen sequenced in a study of blood T cell repertoires in COVID-19. The method was immunoSEQ multiplex PCR; TCRdb's version includes in-frame clones alone and lacks a portion of them. The profile shows just over 300,000 clones, roughly nine tenths of them singletons. The sequenced sample consisted of peripheral blood. The receptors were sampled from a woman in her twenties or thirties with COVID-19, enrolled during active disease.

The genes are TRBV7-2 and TRBJ1-6; 7 bases agree with TRBD1. After removal of 5 bases from V and 7 bases from J, the junction contained 8 bases not matched to a gene. Per germline, CDR1 SGHTA and CDR2 FQGNSA. CDR3 length: 15 residues. The CDR3 loop is CASSPDRAQNSPLHF. In DNA form, the CDR3 reads TGTGCCAGCAGCCCCGACAGGGCGCAAAATTCACCCCTCCACTTT. Complete variable domain (other parts from reference TRBV7-2 and TRBJ1-6): GAGVSQSPSNKVTEKGKDVELRCDPISGHTALYWYRQSLGQGLEFLIYFQGNSAPDKSGLPSDRFSAERTGGSVSTLTIQRTQQEDSAVYLCASSPDRAQNSPLHFGNGTRLTVT.

Only one count was recorded for this clone. The chain couples TRBV7-8 to TRBJ2-1; weak D call: TRBD1 (6 bases). Trimming took 3 bases from V and 4 from J, leaving 7 bases between them. This CDR3 comprises 13 residues. CDR1 and CDR2 from the germline V gene are SGHVS and FQNEAQ. The CDR3 DNA sequence: TGTGCCAGCAGCTTTAGGGGGTACAATGAGCAGTTCTTC. Its translation is CASSFRGYNEQFF.

The chain recombines TRBV15 with TRBJ1-1; weak D call: TRBD1 (6 bases). CDR3 length: 14 amino acids. Deletions cut 3 bases from V and 5 bases from J, with 13 bases between. Looked up from germline, CDR1 is LNHNV and CDR2 is YYDKDF (reference sequence). In DNA, the CDR3 is TGTGCCACCAGCAGCTGGGGGCGCCGTACTGAAGCTTTCTTT. Translating gives CATSSWGRRTEAFF.

This sequence joins TRBV4-3 and TRBJ1-2; D ambiguous. V was clipped by 1 base and J by 4 bases, with 13 bases between them. Germline CDR1 LGHNA, CDR2 YSLEER. There are 15 residues in the CDR3. Here the CDR3 DNA reads TGCGCCAGCAGCCAAGTGTTTGCGAATTCCTATGGCTACACCTTC. It yields the protein CASSQVFANSYGYTF.

The rearrangement uses TRBV9 and TRBJ2-2; D uncertain. Germline-derived CDR1 and CDR2 are SGDLS and YYNGEE. This CDR3 spans 13 amino acids. V was clipped by 2 bases and J by 7 bases, with 9 bases between them. CDR3: CASSVRLLGELFF. In nucleotides, the CDR3 is TGTGCCAGCAGCGTCCGTCTTCTCGGGGAGCTGTTTTTT.

This chain connects TRBV11-2 to TRBJ2-7; 8 nucleotides agree with TRBD1. With 3 bases clipped from V and 5 bases from J, the junction kept 9 bases outside the gene matches. Germline lookup yields CDR1 SGHAT and CDR2 FQNNGV. The CDR3 has 15 amino acids. CDR3 protein: CASSFRTGRYNEQYF. The CDR3 DNA reads as TGTGCCAGCAGCTTCAGGACAGGGAGATACAACGAGCAGTACTTC.

The chain couples TRBV6-6 to TRBJ1-2; 8 bases agree with TRBD1. The CDR3 spans 16 residues. Germline trimming cut 4 bases from V and 7 bases from J; bases unmatched to any gene: 14. From germline, CDR1 is MNHNY and CDR2 SVGAGI (reference sequence). CDR3 nucleotides: TGTGCCAGCAGTTCCAATATCGTCCAGGGGGCGGTTGGCTACACCTTC. Translating it yields CASSSNIVQGAVGYTF.

V is TRBV25-1 and J is TRBJ2-7, with 7 bases identical to TRBD2. The CDR3 is 16 residues long. The germline V gene has CDR1 MGHDK and CDR2 SYGVNS. Unmatched junction bases numbered 10, after V lost 1 base and J lost 4 bases. The CDR3 region has the DNA TGTGCCAGCAGTGAATTTACGGGAGGATCCCTGTACGAGCAGTACTTC. Translating gives CASSEFTGGSLYEQYF.

V gene TRBV5-8 combines with J gene TRBJ2-5, with TRBD2 matching over 10 bases. Germline assignment: CDR1 SGHTS and CDR2 YDEGEE. The length of the CDR3 is 16 residues. The CDR3 DNA reads TGTGCTTTAGCCCGGGGGCTAGCGGGGGTTCAAGAGACCCAGTACTTC. It codes for CALARGLAGVQETQYF.

This clone was counted between two and nine times. The chain links TRBV10-2 to TRBJ2-7; 8 bases agree with TRBD2. Trimming cost V 8 bases and J 0 bases; bases outside gene matches: 6. Per the germline V gene, CDR1 is WSHSY and CDR2 is SAAADI. The CDR3 contains 14 residues. CDR3 in amino acids: CASQRGGSSYEQYF. CDR3 DNA: TGCGCCAGCCAACGGGGGGGGAGCTCCTACGAGCAGTACTTC.